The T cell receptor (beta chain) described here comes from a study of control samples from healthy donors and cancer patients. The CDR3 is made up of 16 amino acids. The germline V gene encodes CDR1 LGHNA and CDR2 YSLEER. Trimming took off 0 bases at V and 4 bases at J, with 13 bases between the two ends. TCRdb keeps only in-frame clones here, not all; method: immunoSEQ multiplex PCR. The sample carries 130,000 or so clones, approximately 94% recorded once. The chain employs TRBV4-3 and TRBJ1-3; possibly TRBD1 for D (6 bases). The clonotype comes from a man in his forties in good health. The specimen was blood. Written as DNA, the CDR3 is TGCGCCAGCAGCCAAGATTCCCGGGGGCTAGGAAACACCATATATTTT. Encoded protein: CASSQDSRGLGNTIYF.